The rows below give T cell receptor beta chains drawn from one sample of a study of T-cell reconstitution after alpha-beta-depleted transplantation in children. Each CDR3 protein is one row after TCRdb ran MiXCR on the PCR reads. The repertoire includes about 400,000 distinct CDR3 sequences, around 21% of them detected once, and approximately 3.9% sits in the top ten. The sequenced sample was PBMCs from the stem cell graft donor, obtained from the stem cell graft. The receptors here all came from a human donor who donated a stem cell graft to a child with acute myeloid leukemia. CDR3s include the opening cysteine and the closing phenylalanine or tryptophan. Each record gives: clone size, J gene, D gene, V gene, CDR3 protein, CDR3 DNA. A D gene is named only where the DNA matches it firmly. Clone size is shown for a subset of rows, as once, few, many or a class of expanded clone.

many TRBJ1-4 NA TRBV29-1 CSAEEEGNEKLFF TGCAGCGCCGAAGAGGAGGGAAATGAAAAACTGTTTTTT
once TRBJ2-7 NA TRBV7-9 CASSLPVAGNEQYF TGTGCCAGCAGCTTACCAGTTGCAGGGAACGAGCAGTACTTC
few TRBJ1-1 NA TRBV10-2 CASRRTVNMNTEAFF TGCGCCAGCAGACGGACAGTAAACATGAACACTGAAGCTTTCTTT
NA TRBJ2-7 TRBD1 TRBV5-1 CASNRDRGDEQYF TGCGCCAGCAACCGGGACAGGGGAGACGAGCAGTACTTC
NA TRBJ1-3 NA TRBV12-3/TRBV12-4 CASSPKRDTIYF TGTGCCAGCAGCCCCAAACGCGACACCATATATTTT
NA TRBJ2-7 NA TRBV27 CASSGLLEYEQYF TGTGCCAGCAGCGGACTCCTAGAGTACGAGCAGTACTTC
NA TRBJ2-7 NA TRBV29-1 CSVGGRSVEQYF TGCAGCGTCGGGGGGCGTTCGGTCGAGCAGTACTTC
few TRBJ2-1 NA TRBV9 CASSPYTGTESYNEQFF TGTGCCAGCAGCCCTTACACCGGGACTGAGTCCTACAATGAGCAGTTCTTC
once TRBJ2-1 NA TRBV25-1 CASSGATSPLTYNEQFF TGTGCCAGCAGTGGAGCTACTAGCCCACTTACCTACAATGAGCAGTTCTTC
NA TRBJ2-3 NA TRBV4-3 CASSQATGSTDTQYF TGCGCCAGCAGCCAAGCTACGGGAAGTACAGATACGCAGTATTTT
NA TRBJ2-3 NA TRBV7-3 CASSLMYTSTDTQYF TGTGCCAGCAGCTTAATGTACACAAGCACAGATACGCAGTATTTT
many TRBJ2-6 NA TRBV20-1 CSARGGGPSSGANVLTF TGCAGTGCTAGAGGCGGTGGACCGTCCTCTGGGGCCAACGTCCTGACTTTC
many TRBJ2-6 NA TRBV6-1 CASSPGVGANVLTF TGTGCCAGCAGCCCAGGGGTCGGGGCCAACGTCCTGACTTTC
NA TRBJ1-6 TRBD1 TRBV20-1 CSATRQGLNSPLHF TGCAGTGCTACCCGACAGGGACTAAATTCACCCCTCCACTTT
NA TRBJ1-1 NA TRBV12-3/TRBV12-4 CASSPRPPGSGTEAFF TGTGCCAGCAGTCCTCGCCCCCCAGGGAGCGGCACTGAAGCTTTCTTT
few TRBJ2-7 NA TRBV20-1 CSASLGGVEQYF TGCAGTGCCTCCCTTGGGGGCGTCGAGCAGTACTTC
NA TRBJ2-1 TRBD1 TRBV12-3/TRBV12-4 CASSTSGQGFNEQFF TGTGCCAGCAGCACCTCGGGACAGGGATTCAATGAGCAGTTCTTC
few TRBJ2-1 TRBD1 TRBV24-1 CATSDPDRATDEQFF TGTGCCACCAGTGACCCGGACAGGGCCACGGATGAGCAGTTCTTC
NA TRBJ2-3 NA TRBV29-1 CSVDPPGRLNTDTQYF TGCAGCGTTGACCCGCCGGGGCGGCTGAACACAGATACGCAGTATTTT
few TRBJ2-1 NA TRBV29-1 CSVTTSGSYNEQFF TGCAGCGTCACCACCTCCGGTTCCTACAATGAGCAGTTCTTC
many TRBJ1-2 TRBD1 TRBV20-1 CSARGPDREDGYTF TGCAGTGCTAGAGGGCCCGACAGGGAAGATGGCTACACCTTC
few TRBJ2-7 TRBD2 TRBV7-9 CASSYFREEAYF TGTGCCAGCAGCTATTTTCGGGAGGAAGCGTACTTC
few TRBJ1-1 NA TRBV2 CASSEALRVEAFF TGTGCCAGCAGTGAAGCGCTGCGGGTTGAAGCTTTCTTT
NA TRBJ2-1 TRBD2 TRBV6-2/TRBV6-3 CASMIQAGRRNEQFF TGTGCCAGCATGATCCAAGCGGGAAGGCGGAATGAGCAGTTCTTC
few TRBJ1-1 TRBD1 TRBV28 CAILRGTGGQDTEAFF TGTGCCATCCTCCGCGGGACAGGGGGCCAGGACACTGAAGCTTTCTTT
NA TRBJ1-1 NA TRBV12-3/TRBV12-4 CASSLREGSSEAFF TGTGCCAGCAGTCTCCGGGAGGGTTCAAGCGAAGCTTTCTTT
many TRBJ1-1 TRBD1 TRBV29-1 CSVGGQGAEAFF TGCAGCGTGGGGGGACAGGGCGCTGAAGCTTTCTTT
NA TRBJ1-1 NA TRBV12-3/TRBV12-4 CASGKGEKGDTEAFF TGTGCCAGTGGAAAAGGGGAGAAGGGAGACACTGAAGCTTTCTTT
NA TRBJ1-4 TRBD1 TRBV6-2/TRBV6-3 CASRHQGAGNEKLFF TGTGCCAGCAGACATCAGGGGGCGGGGAATGAAAAACTGTTTTTT
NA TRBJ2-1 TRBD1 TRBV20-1 CSATYGTAAYNEQFF TGCAGTGCTACCTACGGGACAGCCGCTTACAATGAGCAGTTCTTC
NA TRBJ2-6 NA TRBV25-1 CASTPGGVGANVLTF TGTGCCAGCACCCCAGGCGGGGTTGGGGCCAACGTCCTGACTTTC
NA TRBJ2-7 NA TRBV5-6 CASSLVVAGQSYEQYF TGTGCCAGCAGCTTGGTGGTCGCGGGACAGTCCTACGAGCAGTACTTC
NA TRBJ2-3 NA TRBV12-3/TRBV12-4 CASSFGTQYF TGTGCCAGCAGTTTTGGTACGCAGTATTTT
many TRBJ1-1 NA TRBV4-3 CASSRYRGDTEAFF TGCGCCAGCAGCCGATATCGGGGGGACACTGAAGCTTTCTTT
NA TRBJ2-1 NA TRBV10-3 CAIGGPTEGSYNEQFF TGTGCCATCGGGGGCCCGACAGAAGGCTCCTACAATGAGCAGTTCTTC
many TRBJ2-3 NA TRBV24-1 CATSDPSTDTQYF TGTGCCACCAGTGACCCTAGCACAGATACGCAGTATTTT
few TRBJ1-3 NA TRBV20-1 CSARRFGGGRGNTIYF TGCAGTGCTAGAAGGTTCGGGGGCGGCCGTGGAAACACCATATATTTT
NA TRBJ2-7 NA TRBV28 CASNDGAGYEQYF TGTGCCAGCAATGACGGAGCCGGGTACGAGCAGTACTTC
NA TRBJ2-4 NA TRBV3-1 CASSRGPKNIQYF TGTGCCAGCAGCAGGGGTCCCAAAAACATTCAGTACTTC
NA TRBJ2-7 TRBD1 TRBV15 CATSRGDRASYEQYF TGTGCCACCAGCAGAGGGGACAGGGCTTCCTACGAGCAGTACTTC
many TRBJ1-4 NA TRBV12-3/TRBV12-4 CASSLPLDEKLFF TGTGCCAGCAGTCTCCCATTGGATGAAAAACTGTTTTTT
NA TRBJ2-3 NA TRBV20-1 CSASGGLLVDTQYF TGCAGTGCTAGTGGGGGGCTGTTAGTGGATACGCAGTATTTT
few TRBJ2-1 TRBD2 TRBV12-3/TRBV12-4 CASSLNRGAGDEQFF TGTGCCAGCAGTTTAAATCGTGGAGCGGGGGATGAGCAGTTCTTC
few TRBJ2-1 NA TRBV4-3 CASSLRPDNEQFF TGCGCCAGCAGCCTCCGACCGGACAATGAGCAGTTCTTC
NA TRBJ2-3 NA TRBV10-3 CAIRTSLLGRTDTQYF TGTGCCATCAGAACGAGCCTTCTGGGACGTACAGATACGCAGTATTTT
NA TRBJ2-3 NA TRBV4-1 CASSQLQEGSDTQYF TGCGCCAGCAGCCAACTACAGGAGGGTTCGGATACGCAGTATTTT
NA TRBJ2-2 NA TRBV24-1 CATRGLRAGELFF TGTGCCACCAGGGGATTAAGGGCCGGGGAGCTGTTTTTT